What follows are 12 T cell receptor beta chains derived from one specimen sequenced in a study of T cell repertoires in cytomegalovirus infection. Their antigens are not known. TCRdb processed the reads anew with MiXCR; each CDR3 protein has one entry. This repertoire shows around 710,000 distinct CDR3 sequences, almost 30% found once; its top ten account for over 10%. This specimen was cultured CD8+ T cells from PBMCs, taken from culture after CMV antigen stimulation. Source of these receptors: a human donor in good health (CMV status not recorded). Some clones in this sample may be carry-over from other donors' samples.

The chain is built from TRBV7-8 and TRBJ1-6, with D unclear. Trimming cost V 3 bases and J 15 bases, with 9 bases left between them. CDR1 and CDR2 (germline): SGHVS, FQNEAQ. The CDR3 spans 11 residues. The CDR3 spells CASSFGPLLHF. CDR3 in DNA: TGTGCCAGCAGCTTTGGACCCCTCCTCCACTTT.

This clonotype was seen only a few times. This chain links TRBV15 with TRBJ2-7; 9 bases match TRBD1. Germline V gives CDR1 LNHNV, CDR2 YYDKDF (reference sequence). This CDR3 region has 16 residues. The trim removed 6 bases at V and 1 base at J, leaving 10 bases unmatched. The CDR3 DNA reads TGTGCCACCAGTAGCAAACCGGGACAGGGTTCCTACGAGCAGTACGTC. This translates into CATSSKPGQGSYEQYV.

The rearrangement links TRBV29-1 to TRBJ1-2; 8 positions agree with TRBD1. V lost 6 bases, J lost 8 bases, and 2 bases stayed unmatched. The CDR3 spans 10 residues. Germline CDR1 reads SQVTM; CDR2 reads ANQGSEA. CDR3 residues: CSVTGDGYTF. CDR3 nucleotide sequence: TGCAGCGTGACAGGGGACGGCTACACCTTC.

This clonotype was observed many times. This sequence joins TRBV7-8 and TRBJ1-3; 12 nucleotides match TRBD1. The CDR3 runs to 15 residues. The germline gives CDR1 SGHVS, CDR2 FQNEAQ. Trimming removed 5 bases from V and 7 bases from J; junction bases left unmatched: 6. This CDR3 reads CASSPPGQGANTIYF. For the CDR3, the DNA is TGTGCCAGCAGCCCCCCGGGACAGGGGGCGAACACCATATATTTT.

Comments on this clonotype: A much larger clone sits a single nucleotide away, making a read error possible. The chain recombines TRBV27 with TRBJ2-1; 11 positions match TRBD2. Germline CDR1 reads MNHEY; CDR2 reads SMNVEV (reference sequence). V gave up 6 bases and J gave up 3 bases; unmatched junction bases: 4. This CDR3 is 15 amino acids long. The CDR3, as DNA: TGTGCCAGCAGCATTAGCGGGGGGGGCTACAATGAGCAGTTCTTC. Protein sequence: CASSISGGGYNEQFF.

The chain carries TRBV7-9 and TRBJ1-1; D ambiguous. The germline V and J ends were trimmed by 3 bases and 8 bases, with 13 bases remaining between them. Germline CDR1 is SEHNR and CDR2 is FQNEAQ (reference sequence). The CDR3 contains 13 residues. CDR3 in amino acids: CASSLGNPTEAFF. For the CDR3, the DNA is TGTGCCAGCAGCTTGGGGAACCCAACAGAAGCTTTCTTT.

This clonotype has just a few counts. The chain combines TRBV7-6 with TRBJ1-1, with no clear D. In germline, CDR1 is SGHVS, CDR2 FNYEAQ. The CDR3 loop spans 14 amino acids. Trimming shortened V by 1 base and J by 5 bases, and 11 bases separated the two germline ends. DNA for the CDR3: TGTGCCAGCAGCTTAGGGACGTCGGTGACTGAAGCTTTCTTT. Its protein is CASSLGTSVTEAFF. Full variable domain (outside the CDR3, taken from reference TRBV7-6 and TRBJ1-1): GAGVSQSPRYKVTKRGQDVALRCDPISGHVSLYWYRQALGQGPEFLTYFNYEAQQDKSGLPNDRFSAERPEGSISTLTIQRTEQRDSAMYRCASSLGTSVTEAFFGQGTRLTVV.

In its sample, this clonotype was seen a few times. J is TRBJ1-5 and V is TRBV20-1; 8 bases agree with TRBD1. The CDR3 has 16 amino acids. In germline, CDR1 is DFQATT, CDR2 SNEGSKA (reference sequence). With 6 bases clipped from V and 0 bases from J, the junction kept 10 bases outside the gene matches. CDR3 nucleotide sequence: TGCAGTGCCATGACAGGGGCCAAATATAGCAATCAGCCCCAGCATTTT. Its translation: CSAMTGAKYSNQPQHF.

Comments on this clonotype: One end of the junction varies from germline; a read error may be responsible. The rearrangement uses TRBV4-3 and TRBJ2-1; D is uncertain. CDR1 is LGHNA and CDR2 is YSLEER in the germline V gene. The CDR3 has 14 amino acids. The CDR3 is CASSQKRAYDEQFF. CDR3 in DNA: TGCGCCAGCAGCCAAAAACGGGCCTACGATGAGCAGTTCTTC.

The V gene is TRBV2, the J gene TRBJ1-1; no reliable D call. The germline CDR1 and CDR2 sequences are SNHLY and FYNNEI. The CDR3 sequence is 14 residues long. Deletions cut 7 bases from V and 1 base from J, with 13 bases between. The CDR3: CASKGGSSNTEAFF. The CDR3 nucleotides are TGTGCCAGCAAGGGAGGCAGCTCGAACACTGAAGCTTTCTTT.

This chain links TRBV28 with TRBJ2-5, with 8 positions matching TRBD1. The CDR3 is made up of 17 amino acids. J lost 5 bases, V lost 4 bases, and 15 bases had no gene match. The germline CDR1 and CDR2 sequences are MDHEN and SYDVKM. As DNA, the CDR3 is TGTGCCAGCAGTTACCGCCCCGGGACAGGTGAATGGGAGACCCAGTACTTC. Protein product: CASSYRPGTGEWETQYF. Full variable domain (missing parts from reference TRBV28 and TRBJ2-5): DVKVTQSSRYLVKRTGEKVFLECVQDMDHENMFWYRQDPGLGLRLIYFSYDVKMKEKGDIPEGYSVSREKKERFSLILESASTNQTSMYLCASSYRPGTGEWETQYFGPGTRLLVL.

This chain uses TRBV7-9 with TRBJ1-2; no clear D gene. The CDR3 runs to 16 residues. CDR1 SEHNR and CDR2 FQNEAQ come from the germline V gene (reference sequence). V was cut by 1 base and J by 6 bases, with 18 bases left in between. CDR3 protein: CASSLVPKGNRHGYTF. The CDR3 nucleotides are TGTGCCAGCAGCTTAGTCCCAAAAGGCAACCGGCATGGCTACACCTTC.